What follows is one TCR beta chain and its context. The treatment was: 15 to 20 received Ad26.COV2.S at low or high dose, single or two shots; a few received placebo; per-sample allocation not given. Samples were taken on day 63 after the first vaccine or placebo injection. Recruitment in Boston yielded a donor of adult age, 18-55 years. Generated by immunoSEQ multiplex PCR, the TCRdb table keeps only in-frame clones and is missing some. The repertoire holds fewer than 300,000 clones, over 75% seen once, with under 4% in the top ten. This sample stems from a study of Ad26.COV2.S vaccination and SARS-CoV-2 variants. The overall study: Donor was assigned to the Ad26.COV2.S arm of trial COV1001.

The CDR3 totals 15 residues. Trimming took off 5 bases at V and 2 bases at J, with 15 bases between the two ends. Germline CDR1 is SEHNR and CDR2 is FQNEAQ (reference sequence). The clonotype originates from a person aged 18 to 59 who received the Ad26.COV2.S COVID-19 vaccine or a placebo. The starting material was peripheral blood, obtained in a trial of Ad26.COV2.S vaccine versus placebo. This chain links TRBV7-9 with TRBJ1-2; D gene unclear. In DNA form, the CDR3 reads TGTGCCAGCAGCCTCTATGGGCCGATAAACTATGGCTACACCTTC. This codes for CASSLYGPINYGYTF.